Sequencing of this T cell receptor (beta chain) was carried out in a study of cytomegalovirus exposure and HLA in healthy donors. The PCR contained 60 Vbeta and 13 Jbeta primers. The authors' processing: Later reanalysis found approximately 76 million unique TCR beta chains, some 10 million of them shared. Clones were read by immunoSEQ multiplex PCR, and TCRdb kept only the in-frame ones, dropping some. That table is the source of V, J and clone size, and D and trimming were worked out from the DNA. The table lists 90,000 to 120,000 clones, about 74% of them singletons. The trim removed 4 bases at V and 1 base at J, leaving 6 bases unmatched. The germline V gene has CDR1 SEHNR and CDR2 FQNEAQ (reference sequence). The CDR3 is made up of 16 amino acids. There were likely unrecorded immune exposures, though donors were nominally healthy when sampled.

The chain uses TRBV7-9 and TRBJ2-5; 10 bases fit TRBD2. The source material was PBMCs. The receptor was isolated from a woman aged 18-30 years in good health and CMV-seropositive. The CDR3 DNA reads as TGTGCCAGCAGCTATCTCACTAGCGGGATCCAAGAGACCCAGTACTTC. It encodes CASSYLTSGIQETQYF.